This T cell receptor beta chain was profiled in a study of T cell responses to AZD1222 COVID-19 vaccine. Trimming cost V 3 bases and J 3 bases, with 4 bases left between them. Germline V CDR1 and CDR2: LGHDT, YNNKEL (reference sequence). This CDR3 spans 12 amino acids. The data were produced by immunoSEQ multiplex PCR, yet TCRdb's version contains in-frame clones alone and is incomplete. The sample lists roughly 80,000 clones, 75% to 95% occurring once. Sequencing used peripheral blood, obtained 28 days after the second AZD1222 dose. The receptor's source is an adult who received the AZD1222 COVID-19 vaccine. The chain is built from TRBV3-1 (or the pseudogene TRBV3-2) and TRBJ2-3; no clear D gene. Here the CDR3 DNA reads TGTGCCAGCAGCCACACAACAGATACGCAGTATTTT. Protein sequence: CASSHTTDTQYF.